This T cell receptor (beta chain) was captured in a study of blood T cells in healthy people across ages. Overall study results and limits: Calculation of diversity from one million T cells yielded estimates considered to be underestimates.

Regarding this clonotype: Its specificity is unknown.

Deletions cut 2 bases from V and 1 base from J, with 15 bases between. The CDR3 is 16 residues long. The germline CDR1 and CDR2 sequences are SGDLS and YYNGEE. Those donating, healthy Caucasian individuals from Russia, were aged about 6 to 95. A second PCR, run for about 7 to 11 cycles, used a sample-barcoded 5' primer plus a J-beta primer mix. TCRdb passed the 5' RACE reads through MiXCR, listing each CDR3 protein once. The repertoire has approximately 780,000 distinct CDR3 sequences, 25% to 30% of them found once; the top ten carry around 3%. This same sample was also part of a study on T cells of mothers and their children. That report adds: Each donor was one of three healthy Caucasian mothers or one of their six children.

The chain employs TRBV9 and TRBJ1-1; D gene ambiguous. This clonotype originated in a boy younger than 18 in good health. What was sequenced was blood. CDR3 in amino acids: CASSVHPDFPNTEAFF. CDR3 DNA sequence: TGTGCCAGCAGCGTCCATCCGGACTTCCCGAACACTGAAGCTTTCTTT.